These 22 T cell receptor beta chains were all obtained from the same sample, sequenced in a study of blood T cell repertoires in COVID-19. The assay was immunoSEQ multiplex PCR, and TCRdb's table has in-frame clones only and misses some. This sample has about 260,000 clones, with around 89% found just once. The sequenced sample was PBMCs or T cells enriched from blood (not recorded which). These receptors originate from a woman aged 18-29 years who had recovered from COVID-19.

A few counts support this clone. The V gene is TRBV5-1, the J gene TRBJ2-1; D perhaps matches TRBD1 (5 bases). The germline V and J ends were trimmed by 3 bases and 6 bases, with 19 bases remaining between them. The CDR3 runs 16 residues. CDR1 is SGHRS, CDR2 YFSETQ, per germline. The CDR3 DNA sequence: TGCGCCAGCAGCTCCACGACAGTAATCGCGATCAATGAGCAGTTCTTC. The encoded protein is CASSSTTVIAINEQFF.

The chain recombines TRBV4-2 with TRBJ2-1; 7 positions agree with TRBD1. The trim removed 4 bases at V and 4 bases at J, leaving 4 bases unmatched. Germline CDR1 reads LGHNA; CDR2 reads YNFKEQ. The CDR3 length is 14 residues. CDR3 protein: CASSPWTGYNEQFF. The CDR3 nucleotides read TGTGCCAGCAGCCCCTGGACAGGTTACAATGAGCAGTTCTTC.

CDR3 loop: CASSQDLGGSAGENEKLFF. In DNA, the CDR3 is TGCGCCAGCAGCCAAGATCTGGGGGGTTCGGCAGGAGAGAATGAAAAACTGTTTTTT. J is TRBJ1-4 and V is TRBV4-1, with D perhaps TRBD1 (5 bases). This CDR3 is 19 amino acids long. V lost 0 bases and J lost 5, with 22 bases in between. Germline V lookup: CDR1 MGHRA, CDR2 YSYEKL.

This clone has a handful of counts. This chain uses TRBV5-5 with TRBJ2-7; D gene uncertain. Germline assignment: CDR1 SGHKS and CDR2 YYEKEE (reference sequence). The CDR3 extends over 14 amino acids. V was pared by 1 base and J by 0 bases, with 8 bases between. The CDR3 sequence is CASSLTVPSYEQYF. The CDR3 nucleotides are TGTGCCAGCAGCTTGACAGTGCCCTCCTACGAGCAGTACTTC.

This rearrangement joins TRBV12-3 or TRBV12-4 to TRBJ2-7; no definite D call. This CDR3 is 12 amino acids long. Trimming cost V 3 bases and J 3 bases, with 6 bases left between them. CDR3 DNA: TGTGCCAGCAGTTTCGTAGTCTACGAGCAGTACTTC. As protein: CASSFVVYEQYF.

The CDR3 here is CASSESGSGVYNEQFF. CDR3 sequence (DNA): TGTGCCAGCAGTGAAAGTGGGTCAGGGGTGTACAATGAGCAGTTCTTC. The chain is built from TRBV2 and TRBJ2-1, with D possibly matching TRBD1 (6 bases). The V gene's germline CDR1 is SNHLY and CDR2 FYNNEI. V gave up 2 bases and J gave up 4 bases, with 15 bases separating them. CDR3 length: 16 amino acids.

This chain uses TRBV27 with TRBJ1-2; maybe TRBD1 (5 bases). The CDR3 is 13 residues long. V gave up 6 bases and J gave up 3 bases, with 11 bases separating them. CDR1 MNHEY and CDR2 SMNVEV come from the germline V gene (reference sequence). The DNA for the CDR3 is TGTGCCAGCAGAATGACAGCATACTATGGCTACACCTTC. It is translated as CASRMTAYYGYTF.

This clone was counted a single time. The chain uses TRBV19 and TRBJ1-5; TRBD1 might be the D (5 bases). The CDR3 covers 14 residues. Between the trimmed V and J ends, which lost 1 base and 6 bases, there was a span of 10 bases. Per germline, CDR1 LNHDA and CDR2 SQIVND (reference sequence). The CDR3 DNA reads as TGTGCCAGTAGTATAGGAAGGGGTGGTCAGCCCCAGCATTTT. Translating gives CASSIGRGGQPQHF.

This clone was detected a few times. The chain joins TRBV9 to TRBJ2-3; 8 bases agree with TRBD2. CDR1 is SGDLS and CDR2 is YYNGEE in the germline V gene. V was pared by 0 bases and J by 12 bases, with 3 bases of the junction left unmatched. The CDR3 has 12 residues. The CDR3 nucleotides are TGTGCCAGCAGCGTAGGTGGGACTAGTCAGTATTTT. Translated: CASSVGGTSQYF.

V usage is TRBV12-3 or TRBV12-4 and J usage is TRBJ1-1; 7 bases fit TRBD1. The V gene end was trimmed by 5 bases and the J gene end by 11 bases; junction bases not matched to a gene: 11. This CDR3 is 13 amino acids long. The CDR3 loop reads CASSHPDRVTAFF. The CDR3 DNA sequence: TGTGCCAGCAGTCACCCCGACAGGGTAACGGCTTTCTTT.

V is TRBV2 and J is TRBJ1-1; 7 bases map to TRBD1. CDR1 is SNHLY and CDR2 is FYNNEI in the germline V gene. J was trimmed by 0 bases and V by 6 bases; bases with no gene match: 4. The CDR3 length is 14 residues. CDR3 region: CASRGQLLNTEAFF. The CDR3 region has the DNA TGTGCCAGCAGGGGACAGCTACTGAACACTGAAGCTTTCTTT.

The chain has TRBV15 and TRBJ2-7, with 7 bases matching TRBD2. Germline V CDR1 and CDR2: LNHNV, YYDKDF (reference sequence). The CDR3 is made up of 14 amino acids. V was clipped by 0 bases and J by 3 bases; unmatched bases: 2. The CDR3 DNA follows: TGTGCCACCAGCAGAGAACTAGCGATCTACGAGCAGTACTTC. Protein: CATSRELAIYEQYF. Using reference TRBV15 and TRBJ2-7 for the parts outside the CDR3, the full variable domain is DAMVIQNPRYQVTQFGKPVTLSCSQTLNHNVMYWYQQKSSQAPKLLFHYYDKDFNNEADTPDNFQSRRPNTSFCFLDIRSPGLGDTAMYLCATSRELAIYEQYFGPGTRLTVT.

V and J are TRBV5-1 and TRBJ1-1; TRBD1 might be the D (5 bases). The CDR3 sequence is 13 residues long. The germline V and J ends were trimmed by 8 bases and 3 bases, with 14 bases remaining between them. The germline V gene encodes CDR1 SGHRS and CDR2 YFSETQ. The CDR3 DNA reads as TGCGCCAGTAAACCGACAGTAGACACTGAAGCTTTCTTT. Encoded protein: CASKPTVDTEAFF.

The V and J genes are TRBV5-1 and TRBJ2-1; perhaps TRBD2 as D (7 bases). This CDR3 contains 16 residues. Trimming pared 0 bases from V and 7 bases from J, leaving 17 bases between. The germline gives CDR1 SGHRS, CDR2 YFSETQ. CDR3: CASSLEGGPLWNEQFF. CDR3 nucleotide sequence: TGCGCCAGCAGCTTGGAGGGGGGGCCTTTGTGGAATGAGCAGTTCTTC.

The chain has TRBV19 and TRBJ1-5, with TRBD1 identical over 9 bases. Germline CDR1 is LNHDA and CDR2 is SQIVND (reference sequence). This CDR3 spans 13 amino acids. V lost 4 bases and J lost 7; bases outside the gene matches: 2. DNA for the CDR3: TGTGCCAGTAGTACGGGACAGGGCCAGCCCCAGCATTTT. Its protein product is CASSTGQGQPQHF.

J is TRBJ2-1 and V is TRBV7-3, with a possible D match to TRBD2 (6 bases). This CDR3 has 13 amino acids. V was shortened by 8 bases and J by 2 bases, with 10 bases between the two germline ends. The V gene's germline CDR1 is SGHTA and CDR2 FQGTGA. CDR3 DNA sequence: TGTGCCAGCGGGGCGGGGACCTACAATGAGCAGTTCTTC. It translates to CASGAGTYNEQFF. The entire variable domain, with the rest obtained from reference TRBV7-3 and TRBJ2-1, is as follows: GAGVSQTPSNKVTEKGKYVELRCDPISGHTALYWYRQSLGQGPEFLIYFQGTGAADDSGLPNDRFFAVRPEGSVSTLKIQRTERGDSAVYLCASGAGTYNEQFFGPGTRLTVL.

J is TRBJ1-4 and V is TRBV6-1; D may be TRBD1 (5 bases). V was trimmed by 2 bases and J by 8 bases, leaving 12 bases between them. This CDR3 has 14 amino acids. Per the germline V gene, CDR1 is MNHNS and CDR2 is SASEGT. The CDR3 spells CASSERAGLEKLFF. In nucleotides, the CDR3 is TGTGCCAGCAGTGAAAGGGCAGGGCTGGAAAAACTGTTTTTT.

The chain links TRBV7-9 to TRBJ2-1, with 10 bases identical to TRBD2. V dropped 4 bases and J dropped 2; count of bases not matched to a gene: 8. This CDR3 spans 17 amino acids. CDR1 SEHNR and CDR2 FQNEAQ come from the germline V gene (reference sequence). The CDR3 region is CASSSGNSGGPYNEQFF. In nucleotides, the CDR3 is TGTGCCAGCAGCTCAGGCAATAGCGGGGGGCCCTACAATGAGCAGTTCTTC. The whole variable domain, remainder taken from reference TRBV7-9 and TRBJ2-1, is DTGVSQNPRHKITKRGQNVTFRCDPISEHNRLYWYRQTLGQGPEFLTYFQNEAQLEKSRLLSDRFSAERPKGSFSTLEIQRTEQGDSAMYLCASSSGNSGGPYNEQFFGPGTRLTVL.

This chain connects TRBV2 to TRBJ2-3; a weak D match, TRBD2 (5 bases). Germline assignment: CDR1 SNHLY and CDR2 FYNNEI. The CDR3 extends over 13 amino acids. V gave up 10 bases and J gave up 6 bases, with 17 bases separating them. The CDR3 DNA reads TGTGCCACCCTAGCAGTTATTGCGGATACGCAGTATTTT. It encodes CATLAVIADTQYF. Complete variable domain (other parts from reference TRBV2 and TRBJ2-3): EPEVTQTPSHQVTQMGQEVILRCVPISNHLYFYWYRQILGQKVEFLVSFYNNEISEKSEIFDDQFSVERPDGSNFTLKIRSTKLEDSAMYFCATLAVIADTQYFGPGTRLTVL.

V gene TRBV11-3 combines with J gene TRBJ2-1; TRBD2 agrees at 7 bases. Germline-derived CDR1 and CDR2 are SGHNT and YENEEA. The V and J ends lost 5 bases and 7 bases, in that order; junction bases with no gene match: 8. This CDR3 has 14 amino acids. In DNA form, the CDR3 reads TGTGCCAGCAGCATGCTGGGGGGGGGTAATGAGCAGTTCTTC. This gives the protein CASSMLGGGNEQFF.

In regard to this clone: This clone may be a read error of a much larger clone one base away. The chain has TRBV5-4 and TRBJ2-2; D gene uncertain. V dropped 5 bases and J dropped 2 bases, with 4 bases sitting between them. CDR1 is SGHNT and CDR2 is YYREEE in the germline V gene (reference sequence). CDR3 size: 12 residues. The CDR3 region has the DNA TGTGCCAGCAGTCGTAACACCGGGGAGCTGTTTTTT. Translation gives CASSRNTGELFF. Supplemented by reference TRBV5-4 and TRBJ2-2, the full variable domain reads ETGVTQSPTHLIKTRGQQVTLRCSSQSGHNTVSWYQQALGQGPQFIFQYYREEENGRGNFPPRFSGLQFPNYSSELNVNALELDDSALYLCASSRNTGELFFGEGSRLTVL.

This chain connects TRBV10-3 to TRBJ1-1; maybe TRBD1 (6 bases). The CDR3 covers 13 residues. V was trimmed by 10 bases and J by 4 bases, leaving 16 bases between them. The germline V gene encodes CDR1 ENHRY and CDR2 SYGVKD. This CDR3 reads CATERGGGTEAFF. As DNA, the CDR3 is TGTGCCACCGAGCGGGGGGGCGGCACTGAAGCTTTCTTT.